The 31 T cell receptor beta chains reported below all come from one sample, sequenced in a study of beta chain features in type 1 diabetes. These receptors lack a known antigen. Every bit of the isolated RNA underwent reverse transcription, so sequencing read expressed TCRB transcripts. Here immunoSEQ multiplex PCR was the method, and the copy in TCRdb shows in-frame clones only, minus some. This sample has some 360,000 clones; around 10% occur once, and the top ten carry about 0.64%. Whole-study findings and limits: When Type 1 diabetes patients were examined, their TCRB CDR3s proved moderately but significantly shorter in all four CD4+ subsets.

The sequencing input was central memory CD4+ T cells from blood. These receptors were taken from a man aged 25-40 years with type 1 diabetes.

The sample holds a few counts of this clone. This sequence joins TRBV2 and TRBJ1-2; 9 bases map to TRBD1. Germline V gene sequence: CDR1 SNHLY, CDR2 FYNNEI. This CDR3 comprises 12 residues. Germline trimming cut 4 bases from V and 14 bases from J; bases unmatched to any gene: 8. DNA for the CDR3: TGTGCCAGCAGTGTGGAACAGGGGGCTGAGACCTTC. As protein: CASSVEQGAETF.

The sample holds a few counts of this clone. This same CDR3 is encoded by further DNA sequences in the sample. CDR3 loop: CASSPRDRGGYTF. The DNA for the CDR3 is TGTGCCAGCAGTCCCCGGGACAGGGGGGGCTACACCTTC. The V call is TRBV6-5, the J call TRBJ1-2; 11 positions match TRBD1. J was trimmed by 8 bases and V by 5 bases; bases with no gene match: 4. This CDR3 contains 13 residues. The V gene's germline CDR1 is MNHEY and CDR2 SVGAGI.

The CDR3 region has the DNA TGTGCCAGCACATCCGCCTACAATGAGCAGTTCTTC. It codes for CASTSAYNEQFF. The chain is built from TRBV28 and TRBJ2-1, with unresolved D. Trimming removed 7 bases at V and 2 bases at J, with 6 bases between. The CDR3 extends over 12 amino acids. Per germline, CDR1 MDHEN and CDR2 SYDVKM.

This clone was observed a handful of times. This CDR3 reads CASSVRQGGSGANVLTF. The CDR3, as DNA: TGCGCCAGCAGCGTCCGACAGGGCGGATCTGGGGCCAACGTCCTGACTTTC. The chain carries TRBV5-1 and TRBJ2-6; 7 nucleotides align to TRBD1. The germline gives CDR1 SGHRS, CDR2 YFSETQ. The junction had 8 bases not matched to a gene; V was cut back by 4 bases and J by 1 base. This CDR3 contains 17 residues.

This clone was counted at least ten times. The gene calls are TRBV7-9 and TRBJ1-5; TRBD1 matches at 10 bases. The CDR3 consists of 15 residues. Looked up from germline, CDR1 is SEHNR and CDR2 is FQNEAQ (reference sequence). J was trimmed by 5 bases and V by 5 bases; bases with no gene match: 6. The CDR3 spells CASSRGTGEHQPQHF. The CDR3 nucleotides are TGTGCCAGCAGCCGCGGGACAGGGGAACATCAGCCCCAGCATTTT.

This chain uses TRBV7-2 with TRBJ2-7; 12 bases align to TRBD2. Germline V gene lookup returns CDR1 SGHTA and CDR2 FQGNSA. The CDR3 totals 16 residues. Unmatched junction bases numbered 5, after V lost 5 bases and J lost 0 bases. The CDR3 sequence: CASSDPGLAGSYEQYF. DNA for the CDR3: TGTGCCAGCAGCGATCCGGGACTAGCGGGCTCCTACGAGCAGTACTTC.

This clone was found a few times. The chain carries TRBV10-2 and TRBJ1-1; a weak D match, TRBD1 (5 bases). Germline lookup yields CDR1 WSHSY and CDR2 SAAADI. The CDR3 runs 14 residues. V dropped 1 base and J dropped 2 bases, with 8 bases sitting between them. This CDR3 reads CASSEYGGNTEAFF. CDR3 bases: TGCGCCAGCAGTGAGTATGGGGGTAACACTGAAGCTTTCTTT.

This chain connects TRBV7-9 to TRBJ2-1; D remains unclear. The CDR3 runs 13 residues. Germline CDR1 reads SEHNR; CDR2 reads FQNEAQ (reference sequence). Trimming shortened V by 2 bases and J by 7 bases, and 9 bases separated the two germline ends. The DNA of the CDR3 is TGTGCCAGCAGCTTAAACTCCCGGAATGAGCAGTTCTTC. Translating it yields CASSLNSRNEQFF.

This clone appeared many times. The chain is built from TRBV28 and TRBJ2-7; D remains unclear. The V gene lost 0 bases and the J gene lost 3 bases, with 3 bases spanning the gap. The CDR3 contains 12 residues. The germline CDR1 and CDR2 sequences are MDHEN and SYDVKM. CDR3 protein: CASSLWGYEQYF. The DNA of the CDR3 is TGTGCCAGCAGTTTATGGGGCTACGAGCAGTACTTC.

This clone showed up just a few times. This chain connects TRBV5-6 to TRBJ2-7, with D perhaps being TRBD1 or TRBD2 (7 bases each). V was trimmed by 6 bases and J by 2 bases, leaving 15 bases between them. Germline V CDR1 and CDR2: SGHDT, YYEEEE. This CDR3 contains 14 residues. CDR3 loop: CASTQGGLTYEQYF. For the CDR3, the DNA is TGTGCCAGCACCCAGGGGGGGCTAACCTACGAGCAGTACTTC.

This clone was found a few times. The chain links TRBV28 to TRBJ1-5; D unresolved. Per the germline V gene, CDR1 is MDHEN and CDR2 is SYDVKM. The V gene lost 6 bases and the J gene lost 5 bases, with 8 bases spanning the gap. CDR3 length: 12 amino acids. CDR3 region: CASRDQDQPQHF. CDR3 sequence (DNA): TGTGCCAGCAGGGATCAGGATCAGCCCCAGCATTTT.

In its sample, this clone was seen a few times. The chain is built from TRBV18 and TRBJ1-4, with a tentative D call TRBD1 (5 bases). Germline V lookup: CDR1 KGHSH, CDR2 LQKENI. The V gene lost 3 bases and the J gene lost 6 bases, with 11 bases spanning the gap. CDR3 size: 14 residues. Here the CDR3 DNA reads TGTGCCAGCTCACCTAGCGGGGGAGATGAAAAACTGTTTTTT. Protein sequence: CASSPSGGDEKLFF.

This clone was found many times. The chain links TRBV18 to TRBJ2-7; D is perhaps TRBD1 (6 bases). The CDR3 totals 14 residues. The germline V gene has CDR1 KGHSH and CDR2 LQKENI. Trimming removed 4 bases at V and 1 base at J, with 11 bases between. The CDR3 DNA is TGTGCCAGCTCACTACAACAGGGTTCCTACGAGCAGTACTTC. The encoded protein is CASSLQQGSYEQYF.

This clone showed up just a few times. The genes are TRBV7-9 and TRBJ1-4; TRBD1 might be the D (5 bases). V lost 5 bases and J lost 0, with 13 bases in between. Germline V gene data show CDR1 as SEHNR and CDR2 as FQNEAQ (reference sequence). The CDR3 runs to 16 residues. CDR3 loop: CASSPGPAATNEKLFF. The DNA for the CDR3 is TGTGCCAGCAGCCCAGGGCCTGCCGCAACTAATGAAAAACTGTTTTTT.

The chain has TRBV27 and TRBJ1-6; weak D call: TRBD1 (6 bases). V was trimmed by 4 bases and J by 3 bases, leaving 10 bases between them. The CDR3 is 15 residues long. Germline loops: CDR1 MNHEY, CDR2 SMNVEV (reference sequence). The CDR3 DNA reads TGTGCCAGCAGTTCGGGGGCCAGCTATAATTCACCCCTCCACTTT. It yields the protein CASSSGASYNSPLHF.

The V gene is TRBV28, the J gene TRBJ1-5; 8 bases align to TRBD1. This CDR3 is 15 amino acids long. Germline-derived CDR1 and CDR2 are MDHEN and SYDVKM. The ends lost 6 bases at V and 4 bases at J; junction bases unmatched: 8. The CDR3: CASRRPQGENQPQHF. CDR3 nucleotides: TGTGCCAGCAGACGGCCACAGGGGGAGAATCAGCCCCAGCATTTT.

This clone has a count of ten or more. The CDR3 DNA sequence: TGTGCCAGCAGTGTTGGACTATGGGATGAGCAGTTCTTC. Translated, it gives CASSVGLWDEQFF. This sequence joins TRBV2 and TRBJ2-1; the D gene is possibly TRBD2 (6 bases). Trimming stripped 4 bases from V and 8 bases from J, with 12 bases between. The CDR3 runs to 13 residues. CDR1 and CDR2 (germline): SNHLY, FYNNEI.

This clone was counted many times. The rearrangement links TRBV27 to TRBJ1-2; D is uncertain. The V end was cut by 3 bases, the J end by 5 bases, with 10 bases between. CDR1 MNHEY and CDR2 SMNVEV come from the germline V gene (reference sequence). The length of the CDR3 is 13 residues. CDR3 nucleotide sequence: TGTGCCAGCAGTTTGTCCGGGCTGTATGGCTACACCTTC. It is translated as CASSLSGLYGYTF.

The chain carries TRBV5-4 and TRBJ2-1; D might be TRBD1 (7 bases). The CDR3 sequence is 15 residues long. V was pared by 1 base and J by 7 bases, with 15 bases between. Germline V lookup: CDR1 SGHNT, CDR2 YYREEE (reference sequence). The CDR3 DNA reads as TGTGCCAGCAGCTTGACCGGGCAGGGGGGTAATGAGCAGTTCTTC. Protein product: CASSLTGQGGNEQFF. Variable domain in full (rest from reference TRBV5-4 and TRBJ2-1): ETGVTQSPTHLIKTRGQQVTLRCSSQSGHNTVSWYQQALGQGPQFIFQYYREEENGRGNFPPRFSGLQFPNYSSELNVNALELDDSALYLCASSLTGQGGNEQFFGPGTRLTVL.

At least ten counts were recorded for this clone. The genes are TRBV15 and TRBJ2-1; unclear D gene. The CDR3 spans 11 residues. Germline CDR1 and CDR2: LNHNV and YYDKDF (reference sequence). V was cut by 1 base and J by 10 bases, with 5 bases left in between. The CDR3 DNA follows: TGTGCCACCAGCAGAGTGGGAGAGCAGTTCTTC. Translating it yields CATSRVGEQFF.

The V gene is TRBV28, the J gene TRBJ1-5; tentative D call: TRBD1 (6 bases). The length of the CDR3 is 14 residues. V was trimmed by 8 bases and J by 7 bases, leaving 18 bases between them. Germline CDR1 and CDR2: MDHEN and SYDVKM. CDR3 residues: CASGQGGGPQPQHF. CDR3 in DNA: TGTGCCAGCGGCCAAGGCGGGGGCCCCCAGCCCCAGCATTTT.

The V and J genes are TRBV5-4 and TRBJ2-7; 9 bases align to TRBD2. The CDR3 runs to 14 residues. Germline V gene sequence: CDR1 SGHNT, CDR2 YYREEE (reference sequence). The trim removed 7 bases at V and 2 bases at J, leaving 7 bases unmatched. The CDR3: CASGPGTSTYEQYF. CDR3 DNA sequence: TGTGCCAGCGGACCCGGGACTAGCACCTACGAGCAGTACTTC.

CDR3 region: CASSLKTGQETQYF. DNA of the CDR3: TGTGCCAGCAGCTTAAAGACAGGGCAAGAGACCCAGTACTTC. The chain combines TRBV7-2 with TRBJ2-5; 7 bases line up with TRBD1. The CDR3 sequence is 14 residues long. The junction had 2 bases not matched to a gene; V was cut back by 2 bases and J by 2 bases. Germline V gives CDR1 SGHTA, CDR2 FQGNSA.

This clone appeared many times. The V and J genes are TRBV27 and TRBJ1-4; no definite D call. Germline V CDR1 and CDR2: MNHEY, SMNVEV (reference sequence). V lost 6 bases and J lost 4, with 12 bases in between. The CDR3 consists of 14 residues. The CDR3 DNA reads as TGTGCCAGCAGCCTGACAAGGTATAATGAAAAACTGTTTTTT. Translating it yields CASSLTRYNEKLFF.

The gene calls are TRBV7-9 and TRBJ2-3; D gene uncertain. The ends were cut back, 1 base at V and 5 bases at J, with 10 bases in the middle. The CDR3 has 14 amino acids. Germline CDR1 is SEHNR and CDR2 is FQNEAQ (reference sequence). CDR3 nucleotide sequence: TGTGCCAGCAGCTTAGGGAGAAGTTTAGATACGCAGTATTTT. Translated, it gives CASSLGRSLDTQYF.

This clone came up a few times. The genes are TRBV9 and TRBJ2-5, with a tentative D call TRBD1 (5 bases). This CDR3 has 14 amino acids. Trimming left V 0 bases short and J 1 base short, with 7 bases between. The germline V gene has CDR1 SGDLS and CDR2 YYNGEE. In DNA, the CDR3 is TGTGCCAGCAGCGTAGGGGGCAGCCAAGAGACCCAGTACTTC. As protein: CASSVGGSQETQYF.

This clone has more than one count but fewer than ten. CDR3 DNA: TGCATTGCGAGCCCCAGGGATACGCAGTATTTT. It codes for CIASPRDTQYF. The chain couples TRBV20-1 to TRBJ2-3; D is ambiguous. The CDR3 runs to 11 residues. Germline CDR1 and CDR2: DFQATT and SNEGSKA (reference sequence).

The V call is TRBV19, the J call TRBJ1-2; no definite D call. This CDR3 is built from 13 residues. CDR1 is LNHDA, CDR2 SQIVND, per germline (reference sequence). Trimming stripped 3 bases from V and 7 bases from J, with 12 bases between. This chain's CDR3 is CASSIQRQAGYTF. Here the CDR3 DNA reads TGTGCCAGTAGTATTCAAAGGCAGGCTGGCTACACCTTC.

The chain recombines TRBV6-1 with TRBJ1-1; no firm D call. This CDR3 comprises 11 residues. CDR1 and CDR2 from the germline V gene are MNHNS and SASEGT. V dropped 8 bases and J dropped 2 bases, with 6 bases sitting between them. The CDR3 reads CASFSNTEAFF. DNA of the CDR3: TGTGCCAGCTTTTCCAACACTGAAGCTTTCTTT.

The rearrangement links TRBV15 to TRBJ2-7, with 7 bases identical to TRBD2. After removal of 1 base from V and 3 bases from J, the junction contained 9 bases not matched to a gene. The length of the CDR3 is 16 residues. Looked up from germline, CDR1 is LNHNV and CDR2 is YYDKDF (reference sequence). CDR3: CATSRGEGRDRYEQYF. The CDR3 nucleotides are TGTGCCACCAGCAGAGGGGAGGGACGGGATCGCTACGAGCAGTACTTC.

V usage is TRBV7-2 and J usage is TRBJ2-7; D is uncertain. Germline CDR1 is SGHTA and CDR2 is FQGNSA. This CDR3 is built from 14 residues. V was shortened by 0 bases and J by 0 bases, with 6 bases between the two germline ends. The CDR3 reads CASSLAENSYEQYF. CDR3 sequence (DNA): TGTGCCAGCAGCTTAGCTGAGAACTCCTACGAGCAGTACTTC.